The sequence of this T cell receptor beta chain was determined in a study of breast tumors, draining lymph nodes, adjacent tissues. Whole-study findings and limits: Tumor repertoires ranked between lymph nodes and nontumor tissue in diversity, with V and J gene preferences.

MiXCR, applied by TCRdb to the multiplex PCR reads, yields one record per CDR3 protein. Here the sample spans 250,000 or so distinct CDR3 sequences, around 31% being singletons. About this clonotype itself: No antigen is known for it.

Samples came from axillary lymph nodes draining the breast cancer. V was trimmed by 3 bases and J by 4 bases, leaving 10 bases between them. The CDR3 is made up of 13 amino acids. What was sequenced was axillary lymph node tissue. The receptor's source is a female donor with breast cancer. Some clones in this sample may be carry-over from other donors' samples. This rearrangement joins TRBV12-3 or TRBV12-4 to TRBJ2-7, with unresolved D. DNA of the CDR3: TGTGCCAGCAGTTTCGTGGGCAGATACGAGCAGTACTTC. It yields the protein CASSFVGRYEQYF.